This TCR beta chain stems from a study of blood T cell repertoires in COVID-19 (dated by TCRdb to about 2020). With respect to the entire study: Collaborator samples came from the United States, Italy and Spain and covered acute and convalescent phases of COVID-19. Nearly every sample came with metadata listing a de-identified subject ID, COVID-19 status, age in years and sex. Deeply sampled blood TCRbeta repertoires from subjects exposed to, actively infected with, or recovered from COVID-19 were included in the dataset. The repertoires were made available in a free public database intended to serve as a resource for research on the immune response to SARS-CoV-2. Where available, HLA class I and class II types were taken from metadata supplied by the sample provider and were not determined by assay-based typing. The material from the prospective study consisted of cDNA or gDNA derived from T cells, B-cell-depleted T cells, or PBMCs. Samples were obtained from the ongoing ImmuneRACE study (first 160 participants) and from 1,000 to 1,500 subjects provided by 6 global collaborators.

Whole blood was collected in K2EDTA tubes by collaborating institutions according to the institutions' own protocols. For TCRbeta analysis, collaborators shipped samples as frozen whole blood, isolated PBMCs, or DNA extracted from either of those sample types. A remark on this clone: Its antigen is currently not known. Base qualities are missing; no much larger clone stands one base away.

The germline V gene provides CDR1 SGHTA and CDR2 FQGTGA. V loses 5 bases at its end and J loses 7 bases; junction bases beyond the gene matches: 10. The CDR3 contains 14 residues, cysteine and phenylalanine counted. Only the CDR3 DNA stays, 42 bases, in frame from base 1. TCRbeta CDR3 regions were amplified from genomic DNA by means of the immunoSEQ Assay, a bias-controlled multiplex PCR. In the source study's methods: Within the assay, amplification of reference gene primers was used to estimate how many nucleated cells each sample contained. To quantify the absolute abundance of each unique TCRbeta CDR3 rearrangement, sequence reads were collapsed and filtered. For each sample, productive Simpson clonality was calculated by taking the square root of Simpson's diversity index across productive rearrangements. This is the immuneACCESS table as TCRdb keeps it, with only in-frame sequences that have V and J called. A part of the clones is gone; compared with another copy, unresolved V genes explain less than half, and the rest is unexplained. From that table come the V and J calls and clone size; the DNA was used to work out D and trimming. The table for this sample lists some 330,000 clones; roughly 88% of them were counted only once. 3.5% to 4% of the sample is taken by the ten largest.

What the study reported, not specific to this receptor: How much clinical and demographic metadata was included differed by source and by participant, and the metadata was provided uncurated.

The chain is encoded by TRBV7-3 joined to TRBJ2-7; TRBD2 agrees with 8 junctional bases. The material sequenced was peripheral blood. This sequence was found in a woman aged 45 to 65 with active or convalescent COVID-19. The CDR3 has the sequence CASSTSGLVREQYF. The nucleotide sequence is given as TGTGCCAGCAGCACATCGGGACTAGTAAGGGAGCAGTACTTC.